Sequencing of this T cell receptor beta chain was carried out in a study of CD8 T cells in ankylosing spondylitis. Whole-study findings and limits: Typical of ankylosing spondylitis blood, it appeared, was a TCR beta motif of under 10 highly homologous variants.

TCRdb re-analysed the 5' RACE reads in MiXCR, keeping a single row per CDR3 protein. The data hold a few hundred thousand distinct CDR3 sequences, with 7% to 9% observed a single time. With regard to this clonotype: Antigen unknown.

The CDR3 is 16 amino acids. Trimming took off 3 bases at V and 1 base at J, with 14 bases between the two ends. Germline values: CDR1 SGHRS, CDR2 YFSETQ. The V call is TRBV5-1, the J call TRBJ2-1; possible D gene TRBD2, 6 bases. Sequenced material: blood, either unsorted or a sorted T cell fraction (not recorded which). This sequence originates from a male donor with ankylosing spondylitis. CDR3 DNA sequence: TGCGCCAGCAGCTCGGGAACAGGAGGGTCCTACAATGAGCAGTTCTTC. This sequence encodes CASSSGTGGSYNEQFF.